Below, 21 T cell receptor beta chains from the same sample are listed, as sequenced in a study of blood T cell repertoires in COVID-19. Using immunoSEQ multiplex PCR, the repertoire was profiled, and TCRdb retains in-frame clones only, with some absent. The sample yields around 270,000 clones, around nine tenths seen once. The sample comprised peripheral blood. These receptors originate from an older woman with COVID-19, enrolled during active disease.

The V call is TRBV27, the J call TRBJ2-2, with 7 bases fitting TRBD2. Per germline, CDR1 MNHEY and CDR2 SMNVEV (reference sequence). The length of the CDR3 is 16 residues. The ends lost 3 bases at V and 2 bases at J; junction bases unmatched: 6. CDR3 sequence (DNA): TGTGCCAGCAGTTTTCAGGGAGGGCGCAACACCGGGGAGCTGTTTTTT. Its protein is CASSFQGGRNTGELFF.

The V call is TRBV7-2, the J call TRBJ2-2; 7 nucleotides align to TRBD2. V was pared by 6 bases and J by 1 base, with 5 bases of the junction left unmatched. Germline V gives CDR1 SGHTA, CDR2 FQGNSA. The CDR3 loop spans 15 amino acids. The CDR3 reads CASRQASGNTGELFF. Written as DNA, the CDR3 is TGTGCCAGCAGGCAAGCTAGCGGGAACACCGGGGAGCTGTTTTTT.

J is TRBJ1-4 and V is TRBV30; D perhaps matches TRBD1 (5 bases). V lost 5 bases and J 7 bases, leaving 17 bases between the germline ends. The CDR3 consists of 14 residues. Looked up from germline, CDR1 is GTSNPN and CDR2 is SVGIG (reference sequence). The CDR3 sequence is CAWGPGGGTEKLFF. The CDR3 DNA sequence: TGTGCCTGGGGCCCCGGCGGGGGGACTGAAAAACTGTTTTTT.

The chain employs TRBV24-1 and TRBJ1-1; possible D gene TRBD1, 5 bases. Trimming took off 5 bases at V and 3 bases at J, with 12 bases between the two ends. The germline CDR1 and CDR2 sequences are KGHDR and SFDVKD. This CDR3 is built from 14 residues. CDR3 sequence reads: CATSASPGDTEAFF. Written as DNA, the CDR3 is TGTGCCACCAGTGCGTCGCCGGGGGACACTGAAGCTTTCTTT.

V usage is TRBV9 and J usage is TRBJ1-6; no clear D. The ends were cut back, 0 bases at V and 7 bases at J, with 8 bases in the middle. CDR1 is SGDLS, CDR2 YYNGEE, per germline. CDR3 length equals 14 residues. The CDR3 DNA reads TGTGCCAGCAGCGTAGCAGCGAGAAATTCACCCCTCCACTTT. It specifies CASSVAARNSPLHF.

The V gene is TRBV5-1, the J gene TRBJ2-2; D unclear. Per the germline V gene, CDR1 is SGHRS and CDR2 is YFSETQ. Trimming took off 0 bases at V and 2 bases at J, with 8 bases between the two ends. CDR3 length: 15 amino acids. CDR3 in amino acids: CASSLELQNTGELFF. CDR3 in DNA: TGCGCCAGCAGCTTGGAACTACAAAACACCGGGGAGCTGTTTTTT.

The chain is built from TRBV28 and TRBJ1-2; 9 bases are shared with TRBD1. Trimming cost V 5 bases and J 7 bases; bases outside gene matches: 8. The CDR3 spans 14 residues. Germline CDR1 reads MDHEN; CDR2 reads SYDVKM. The CDR3 protein is CASSARTGVGGYTF. DNA of the CDR3: TGTGCCAGCAGTGCCCGGACAGGGGTTGGTGGCTACACCTTC.

The genes are TRBV28 and TRBJ2-7, with TRBD2 matching 7 bases. Losses at the gene ends were 8 bases for V and 0 bases for J; bases not matched to a gene: 19. Germline-derived CDR1 and CDR2 are MDHEN and SYDVKM. The CDR3 loop spans 18 amino acids. The chain's CDR3 is CASASWGLSSGYSYEQYF. CDR3 nucleotide sequence: TGTGCCAGCGCAAGTTGGGGACTAAGTAGCGGGTACTCCTACGAGCAGTACTTC.

This chain uses TRBV24-1 with TRBJ2-3; 7 bases fit TRBD2. Trimming took 4 bases from V and 0 from J; bases not matched to a gene: 6. Germline V CDR1 and CDR2: KGHDR, SFDVKD. The CDR3 contains 16 residues. The CDR3 protein is CATSDLLGGSTDTQYF. The CDR3 DNA is TGTGCCACCAGTGACCTCTTGGGGGGGAGCACAGATACGCAGTATTTT.

V gene TRBV6-2 or TRBV6-3 combines with J gene TRBJ2-2, with 7 bases that match TRBD1. CDR1 MNHEY and CDR2 SVGEGT come from the germline V gene. CDR3 length equals 15 residues. Trimming at V came to 5 bases and at J to 4 bases, leaving 7 bases not matched to a gene. This CDR3 reads CASSRDGTVTGELFF. The CDR3 DNA is TGTGCCAGCAGTAGGGACGGGACAGTCACCGGGGAGCTGTTTTTT.

Remarks on this clone: At the DNA level, this CDR3 is encoded by other sequences in the same sample as well. This chain uses TRBV6-5 with TRBJ1-3; the match to TRBD1 covers 9 bases. With 2 bases clipped from V and 8 bases from J, the junction kept 1 base outside the gene matches. Germline CDR1 reads MNHEY; CDR2 reads SVGAGI. This CDR3 has 13 amino acids. This chain's CDR3 is CASSYGQGYTIYF. The CDR3 DNA reads TGTGCCAGCAGTTACGGACAGGGGTACACCATATATTTT.

The chain combines TRBV29-1 with TRBJ2-5; D gene uncertain. This CDR3 has 11 amino acids. V gave up 4 bases and J gave up 4 bases, with 7 bases separating them. Per germline, CDR1 SQVTM and CDR2 ANQGSEA. CDR3 residues: CSVVSGETQYF. The DNA of the CDR3 is TGCAGCGTTGTATCCGGAGAGACCCAGTACTTC.

This chain uses TRBV12-3 or TRBV12-4 with TRBJ1-3, with D unresolved. This CDR3 spans 13 amino acids. Trimming stripped 7 bases from V and 0 bases from J, with 7 bases between. CDR3 protein: CASKYSSGNTIYF. CDR3 sequence (DNA): TGTGCCAGCAAGTATAGCTCTGGAAACACCATATATTTT.

The V call is TRBV19, the J call TRBJ2-7; D perhaps matches TRBD1 (5 bases). The CDR3 totals 14 residues. Germline CDR1 and CDR2: LNHDA and SQIVND (reference sequence). The V gene lost 6 bases and the J gene lost 0 bases, with 12 bases spanning the gap. The CDR3: CASSPGHSSYEQYF. CDR3 sequence (DNA): TGTGCCAGTAGCCCAGGGCACAGCTCCTACGAGCAGTACTTC.

This chain connects TRBV4-1 to TRBJ2-5; 9 nucleotides agree with TRBD1. The CDR3 totals 16 residues. Per germline, CDR1 MGHRA and CDR2 YSYEKL. The V gene end was trimmed by 0 bases and the J gene end by 1 base; junction bases not matched to a gene: 3. CDR3 loop: CASSQEWGQGQETQYF. The CDR3 DNA is TGCGCCAGCAGCCAAGAATGGGGACAGGGCCAAGAGACCCAGTACTTC.

The V call is TRBV5-5, the J call TRBJ2-1; 8 bases line up with TRBD2. Unmatched junction bases numbered 7, after V lost 2 bases and J lost 0 bases. The CDR3 has 17 residues. The germline V gene has CDR1 SGHKS and CDR2 YYEKEE (reference sequence). CDR3 residues: CASSLLTSGSSYNEQFF. In nucleotides, the CDR3 is TGTGCCAGCAGCTTACTAACTAGCGGCAGCTCCTACAATGAGCAGTTCTTC.

This chain links TRBV7-2 with TRBJ1-5; D is ambiguous. The germline gives CDR1 SGHTA, CDR2 FQGNSA. This CDR3 contains 15 residues. Between the trimmed V and J ends, which lost 2 bases and 3 bases, there was a span of 11 bases. The CDR3 coding sequence is TGTGCCAGCAGCTTATTCAACACATACAATCAGCCCCAGCATTTT. Residues: CASSLFNTYNQPQHF.

The rearrangement links TRBV19 to TRBJ2-1; no reliable D call. V was shortened by 2 bases and J by 9 bases, with 11 bases between the two germline ends. The CDR3 covers 13 residues. Germline V gene lookup returns CDR1 LNHDA and CDR2 SQIVND (reference sequence). The CDR3 sequence is CASSILGSSEQFF. The CDR3 DNA reads as TGTGCCAGTAGTATACTAGGCTCTAGTGAGCAGTTCTTC.

The genes are TRBV19 and TRBJ1-1; weak D call: TRBD1 (5 bases). From germline, CDR1 is LNHDA and CDR2 SQIVND (reference sequence). This CDR3 has 13 residues. V was pared by 5 bases and J by 6 bases, with 13 bases between. DNA of the CDR3: TGTGCCAGTAGTTTGGCAGGGCGAGCTGAAGCTTTCTTT. The encoded protein is CASSLAGRAEAFF.

The chain combines TRBV30 with TRBJ2-1; 11 nucleotides line up with TRBD2. V shed 2 bases and J 4 bases; nucleotides not matched to a gene: 4. Germline V lookup: CDR1 GTSNPN, CDR2 SVGIG (reference sequence). CDR3 size: 15 residues. The CDR3 region has the DNA TGTGCCTGGAGTACTACTAGCGGGAGTTACAATGAGCAGTTCTTC. Translating gives CAWSTTSGSYNEQFF.

The rearrangement joins TRBV19 to TRBJ2-3; D may be TRBD1 (5 bases). The CDR3 consists of 15 residues. Trimming stripped 7 bases from V and 3 bases from J, with 17 bases between. Germline V gene sequence: CDR1 LNHDA, CDR2 SQIVND (reference sequence). The CDR3 nucleotides are TGTGCCAGTACCTCAGGGAAGGGAAGGACAGATACGCAGTATTTT. This gives the protein CASTSGKGRTDTQYF.